A selection of T cell receptor beta chains follows, all from one sample in a study of metastatic and nonmetastatic thyroid tumors. TCRdb reprocessed the PCR reads via MiXCR. This table holds some 35,000 clones, around 32% found once. The sequenced sample was blood. All receptors come from a female donor with papillary thyroid cancer or a benign thyroid nodule (not recorded which). Some clones in this sample may be carry-over from other donors' samples. Both conserved end residues are part of each CDR3. Each record gives: J gene, clone size, D gene, V gene, CDR3 DNA, CDR3 protein. D genes are given only for firm matches. Only part of the rows carry a size: once, few, many, or a class if the clone is expanded.

J gene: TRBJ1-2; clone size: medium-sized; D gene: NA; V gene: TRBV6-6; CDR3 DNA: TGTGCCAGCAGTTACTCGAGAGGGGACGGCTACACCTTC; CDR3 protein: CASSYSRGDGYTF
J gene: TRBJ2-6; clone size: many; D gene: NA; V gene: TRBV10-3; CDR3 DNA: TGTGCCATCAGGGGGGCCAACGTCCTTACTTTC; CDR3 protein: CAIRGANVLTF
J gene: TRBJ2-5; clone size: NA; D gene: TRBD2; V gene: TRBV11-2; CDR3 DNA: TGTGCCAGCAGCCAAGGCCCGATAGCGGGGGTAGAAGAGACCCAGTACTTC; CDR3 protein: CASSQGPIAGVEETQYF
J gene: TRBJ2-7; clone size: NA; D gene: NA; V gene: TRBV27; CDR3 DNA: TGTGCCAGCAGGAGATGGTCCGAGCAGTACTTC; CDR3 protein: CASRRWSEQYF
J gene: TRBJ2-3; clone size: many; D gene: TRBD2; V gene: TRBV4-2; CDR3 DNA: TGTGCCAGCAGCCAAGATGGAGCGGGGGCACAAGATACGCAGTATTTT; CDR3 protein: CASSQDGAGAQDTQYF
J gene: TRBJ2-7; clone size: NA; D gene: NA; V gene: TRBV11-2; CDR3 DNA: TGTGCCAGCAGCCAAGGGGGGGCCTACTACGAGCAGTACTTC; CDR3 protein: CASSQGGAYYEQYF
J gene: TRBJ2-5; clone size: NA; D gene: NA; V gene: TRBV4-1; CDR3 DNA: TGCGCCAGCAGCCAAGATGGGTGGGTTGCCGGGACCCAGTACTTC; CDR3 protein: CASSQDGWVAGTQYF
J gene: TRBJ2-3; clone size: many; D gene: NA; V gene: TRBV15; CDR3 DNA: TGTGCCACCAGCAGATCAGATACGCAGTATTTT; CDR3 protein: CATSRSDTQYF
J gene: TRBJ2-7; clone size: NA; D gene: NA; V gene: TRBV5-1; CDR3 DNA: TGCGCCAGCAGCTTGGTACCACGGGGCTACGATCAGTACTTC; CDR3 protein: CASSLVPRGYDQYF
J gene: TRBJ2-7; clone size: medium-sized; D gene: NA; V gene: TRBV27; CDR3 DNA: TGTGCCAGCAGTTATTCAGGTCAAGGGTACGAGCAGTACTTC; CDR3 protein: CASSYSGQGYEQYF
J gene: TRBJ2-7; clone size: medium-sized; D gene: TRBD2; V gene: TRBV6-2/TRBV6-3; CDR3 DNA: TGTGCCAGCGGTTTGAGCGGGGGAAACTACGAGCAGTACTTC; CDR3 protein: CASGLSGGNYEQYF
J gene: TRBJ2-1; clone size: NA; D gene: TRBD2; V gene: TRBV12-3/TRBV12-4; CDR3 DNA: TGTGCCAGCAGCCCGGGACTAGCGTACACCAATGAGCAGTTCTTC; CDR3 protein: CASSPGLAYTNEQFF
J gene: TRBJ1-4; clone size: NA; D gene: NA; V gene: TRBV4-1; CDR3 DNA: TGCGCCAGCAGCCCCGCATTGGGGGCCCTACCTAATGAAAAACTGCTTTTT; CDR3 protein: CASSPALGALPNEKLLF
J gene: TRBJ1-5; clone size: many; D gene: TRBD1; V gene: TRBV19; CDR3 DNA: TGTGCCAGTAGTATACGTCCTTACAGGGGGTACAATCAGCCCCAGCATTTT; CDR3 protein: CASSIRPYRGYNQPQHF
J gene: TRBJ2-2; clone size: few; D gene: NA; V gene: TRBV4-1; CDR3 DNA: TGCGCCAGCAGCCATTACGGGGTCGCGGGCACCGGGGAGCTGTTTTTT; CDR3 protein: CASSHYGVAGTGELFF
J gene: TRBJ2-1; clone size: few; D gene: TRBD2; V gene: TRBV4-3; CDR3 DNA: TGCGCCAGCAGCCGAGGGACTAGCGGGAGAAATGAGCAGTTCTTC; CDR3 protein: CASSRGTSGRNEQFF
J gene: TRBJ2-7; clone size: few; D gene: NA; V gene: TRBV6-1; CDR3 DNA: TGTGCCAGCAGTGAATGGGGGACCTACGAGCAGTACTTC; CDR3 protein: CASSEWGTYEQYF
J gene: TRBJ2-7; clone size: NA; D gene: NA; V gene: TRBV4-1; CDR3 DNA: TGCGCCAGCAGCCGTCGGGACGGTTCCTACGAGCAGTACTTC; CDR3 protein: CASSRRDGSYEQYF
J gene: TRBJ1-2; clone size: few; D gene: TRBD1; V gene: TRBV29-1; CDR3 DNA: TGCAGCGTTGAAGAACAGGGGGCGTATGGCTACACCTTC; CDR3 protein: CSVEEQGAYGYTF
J gene: TRBJ2-2; clone size: many; D gene: NA; V gene: TRBV5-6; CDR3 DNA: TGTGCCAGCAGCTACCAGGGGACCGGGGAGCTGTTTTTT; CDR3 protein: CASSYQGTGELFF
J gene: TRBJ1-6; clone size: few; D gene: NA; V gene: TRBV6-5; CDR3 DNA: TGTGCCAGCAGTTACTACTCAGGGGCAATGGATTCACCCCTCCACTTT; CDR3 protein: CASSYYSGAMDSPLHF
J gene: TRBJ1-1; clone size: NA; D gene: NA; V gene: TRBV20-1; CDR3 DNA: TGCATTACGCGGGGGGCGCTAACTGAAGCTTTCTTT; CDR3 protein: CITRGALTEAFF
J gene: TRBJ2-1; clone size: many; D gene: TRBD1; V gene: TRBV18; CDR3 DNA: TGTGCCAGCTCACCGGTGGGACAGGGCCGCAATGAGCAGTTCTTC; CDR3 protein: CASSPVGQGRNEQFF
J gene: TRBJ2-3; clone size: NA; D gene: NA; V gene: TRBV11-2; CDR3 DNA: TGTGCCAGCAGCCCGGATGTGAGGACCCCCCGGGGCACAGATACGCAGTATTTT; CDR3 protein: CASSPDVRTPRGTDTQYF
J gene: TRBJ2-1; clone size: few; D gene: NA; V gene: TRBV12-3/TRBV12-4; CDR3 DNA: TGTGCCAGCAGAACCGACAGCAGCGCTTCCTACAATGAGCAGTTCTTC; CDR3 protein: CASRTDSSASYNEQFF
J gene: TRBJ2-3; clone size: many; D gene: TRBD2; V gene: TRBV7-2; CDR3 DNA: TGTGCCAGCAGATCCATAGAGCGGGGGCGCACAGATACGCAGTATTTT; CDR3 protein: CASRSIERGRTDTQYF
J gene: TRBJ2-1; clone size: few; D gene: TRBD2; V gene: TRBV27; CDR3 DNA: TGTGCCAGCAGTCCTAGCGGCTTTTACAATGAGCAGTTCTTC; CDR3 protein: CASSPSGFYNEQFF
J gene: TRBJ1-2; clone size: medium-sized; D gene: TRBD1; V gene: TRBV2; CDR3 DNA: TGTGCCAGCGGCCGGACAGGGAGAGATCTTGGCTACACCTTC; CDR3 protein: CASGRTGRDLGYTF
J gene: TRBJ2-1; clone size: many; D gene: TRBD2; V gene: TRBV27; CDR3 DNA: TGTGCCAGCAGGGGGAGCGGGGGCCGCGCCTACAATGAGCAGTTCTTC; CDR3 protein: CASRGSGGRAYNEQFF
J gene: TRBJ2-1; clone size: few; D gene: TRBD2; V gene: TRBV2; CDR3 DNA: TGTGCCAGCAGCCAAAATAGCGGGCGCTACAATGAGCAGTTCTTC; CDR3 protein: CASSQNSGRYNEQFF
J gene: TRBJ2-5; clone size: NA; D gene: TRBD2; V gene: TRBV7-3; CDR3 DNA: TGTGCCAGCAGTTACGCTAGCGGGAGTTGGGGGGAGACCCAGTACTTC; CDR3 protein: CASSYASGSWGETQYF
J gene: TRBJ2-7; clone size: NA; D gene: NA; V gene: TRBV20-1; CDR3 DNA: TGCAGTGCTATGGTGTCCTCCTACGAGCAGTACTTC; CDR3 protein: CSAMVSSYEQYF
J gene: TRBJ2-2; clone size: few; D gene: TRBD1; V gene: TRBV6-1; CDR3 DNA: TGTGCCAGCAGTCCGCGACCCCAGGGGGCTTTTACCGGGGAGCTGTTTTTT; CDR3 protein: CASSPRPQGAFTGELFF
J gene: TRBJ2-1; clone size: many; D gene: NA; V gene: TRBV7-9; CDR3 DNA: TGTGCCAGCAGTTGGTCGGAGAATGAGCAGTTCTTC; CDR3 protein: CASSWSENEQFF
J gene: TRBJ2-7; clone size: NA; D gene: NA; V gene: TRBV6-4; CDR3 DNA: TGTGCCAGGAGCCCCACGGGGGAGGCCTACGAGCAGGACTTC; CDR3 protein: CARSPTGEAYEQDF
J gene: TRBJ1-4; clone size: NA; D gene: TRBD1; V gene: TRBV29-1; CDR3 DNA: TGCAGCGCATCAAAGGGGGCTCCTAATGAAAAACTGTTTTTT; CDR3 protein: CSASKGAPNEKLFF
J gene: TRBJ2-2; clone size: many; D gene: TRBD1; V gene: TRBV7-9; CDR3 DNA: TGTGCCAGCTACAGGGGGGTTAGAAGCACCGGGGAGCTGTTTTTT; CDR3 protein: CASYRGVRSTGELFF
J gene: TRBJ2-1; clone size: many; D gene: NA; V gene: TRBV20-1; CDR3 DNA: TGCAGCTCTCTAGGAGAGGGAGGGGGCAATGAGCAGTTCTTC; CDR3 protein: CSSLGEGGGNEQFF
J gene: TRBJ2-4; clone size: NA; D gene: NA; V gene: TRBV5-1; CDR3 DNA: TGCGCCAGCAGCTTGTCCGCCAGCGCCTACGATCAGTACTTC; CDR3 protein: CASSLSASAYDQYF
J gene: TRBJ2-5; clone size: many; D gene: NA; V gene: TRBV20-1; CDR3 DNA: TGCAGTGCTAGGGGCCCAGGGGTAGAGACCCAGTACTTC; CDR3 protein: CSARGPGVETQYF
J gene: TRBJ1-3; clone size: NA; D gene: NA; V gene: TRBV20-1; CDR3 DNA: TGCAGTGCTAGCACTCCCCCCCTCTCTGGAAACACCATATATTTT; CDR3 protein: CSASTPPLSGNTIYF
J gene: TRBJ2-7; clone size: NA; D gene: NA; V gene: TRBV6-1; CDR3 DNA: TGTGCCAGCATTGAAAGGGGGTGCGAGCAGTACTTC; CDR3 protein: CASIERGCEQYF
J gene: TRBJ1-5; clone size: NA; D gene: NA; V gene: TRBV20-1; CDR3 DNA: TGCAGTGCTAGTGACCAAGGACAGTGTATTCAGCCCCAGCATTTT; CDR3 protein: CSASDQGQCIQPQHF
J gene: TRBJ1-2; clone size: NA; D gene: NA; V gene: TRBV28; CDR3 DNA: TGTGCCAGCACCACACACGCAGGAGGAAGGAACTATGGCTACACCTTC; CDR3 protein: CASTTHAGGRNYGYTF
J gene: TRBJ1-2; clone size: many; D gene: TRBD1; V gene: TRBV20-1; CDR3 DNA: TGCAGTGCTACCAGGGGGCGCGGCTATGGCTACACCTTC; CDR3 protein: CSATRGRGYGYTF
J gene: TRBJ1-4; clone size: NA; D gene: NA; V gene: TRBV20-1; CDR3 DNA: TGCAGTGCTAGGGCCCTGGGGAATGAAAATCTGTTTTTT; CDR3 protein: CSARALGNENLFF